This T cell receptor (beta chain) was sequenced for a study of OX40 agonist ivuxolimab in advanced cancers. Study outcomes and limitations: On average, CD8+ T cells showed a greater number of expanded clones than CD4+. Some nonresponders likewise displayed low normalized T-cell clonal expansion.

TCRdb keeps only in-frame clones here, not all; method: immunoSEQ multiplex PCR. The data contain around 70,000 clones, around 84% of them seen just once; the ten biggest clones take up around 6.7%. The CDR3 is 15 residues long. CDR1 and CDR2 from the germline V gene are MNHNS and SASEGT. V was trimmed by 3 bases and J by 4 bases, leaving 15 bases between them. For this clone: What it binds is unknown.

This sequence originates from an adult with an advanced solid tumor such as melanoma, head and neck, liver or kidney cancer. This chain links TRBV6-1 with TRBJ2-5; D is unclear. The sample in question was CD4+ or CD8+ T cells sorted from blood, obtained in a trial of the OX40 agonist ivuxolimab. The CDR3 spells CASSEGLGMAETQYF. CDR3 DNA: TGTGCCAGCAGTGAGGGTTTAGGAATGGCAGAGACCCAGTACTTC.